This passage covers 22 T cell receptor beta chains from one sample sequenced in a study of blood T cell repertoires in COVID-19. TCRdb keeps only in-frame clones here, not all; method: immunoSEQ multiplex PCR. The repertoire consists of some 39,000 clones, with more than 75% occurring once and the leading ten covering 25% to 35%. Sequenced material: peripheral blood. The receptors were sampled from a man of 80 years or more with acute or convalescent COVID-19.

The chain has TRBV7-2 and TRBJ2-5; a weak D match, TRBD2 (5 bases). With 0 bases removed from V and 3 bases from J, the gap between germline ends came to 17 bases. This CDR3 contains 17 residues. Germline CDR1 reads SGHTA; CDR2 reads FQGNSA. The CDR3 here is CASSLALGARGKETQYF. The CDR3 DNA is TGTGCCAGCAGCTTAGCGTTGGGAGCGAGAGGGAAAGAGACCCAGTACTTC.

This clone was counted a few times. V gene TRBV7-9 combines with J gene TRBJ2-2; TRBD2 might be the D (5 bases). The CDR3 contains 14 residues. V shed 7 bases and J shed 3 bases, with 12 bases lying between them. CDR1 is SEHNR, CDR2 FQNEAQ, per germline (reference sequence). CDR3: CASKRGSDTGELFF. For the CDR3, the DNA is TGTGCCAGCAAACGAGGGTCGGACACCGGGGAGCTGTTTTTT.

This chain joins TRBV25-1 and TRBJ2-1; D uncertain. There are 13 residues in the CDR3. V lost 4 bases and J lost 3, with 7 bases in between. CDR1 MGHDK and CDR2 SYGVNS come from the germline V gene. Here the CDR3 reads CASSVGGYNEQFF. In DNA form, the CDR3 reads TGTGCCAGCAGTGTCGGTGGCTACAATGAGCAGTTCTTC.

The J gene is TRBJ2-2, the V gene TRBV7-6; D ambiguous. The ends were cut back, 1 base at V and 4 bases at J, with 7 bases in the middle. The CDR3 sequence is 14 residues long. Per the germline V gene, CDR1 is SGHVS and CDR2 is FNYEAQ. In nucleotides, the CDR3 is TGTGCCAGCAGCTTAGTACAGAGCACCGGGGAGCTGTTTTTT. Translated: CASSLVQSTGELFF.

This clone has just one count. This chain links TRBV19 with TRBJ1-5, with 9 bases matching TRBD1. V gave up 4 bases and J gave up 5 bases; unmatched junction bases: 6. The CDR3 length is 15 residues. CDR1 is LNHDA, CDR2 SQIVND, per germline (reference sequence). DNA for the CDR3: TGTGCCAGTAGTAAGGACAGGGGTGGATATCAGCCCCAGCATTTT. Amino acid sequence: CASSKDRGGYQPQHF.

The chain uses TRBV18 and TRBJ1-2, with 9 bases lining up with TRBD1. CDR3 length equals 15 residues. Looked up from germline, CDR1 is KGHSH and CDR2 is LQKENI. The V gene end was trimmed by 6 bases and the J gene end by 0 bases; junction bases not matched to a gene: 5. CDR3 amino acids: CASSQRQGANYGYTF. Written as DNA, the CDR3 is TGTGCCAGCTCGCAAAGACAGGGGGCTAACTATGGCTACACCTTC.

This clone was observed a few times. The rearrangement links TRBV3-1 (or the pseudogene TRBV3-2) to TRBJ2-3, with 12 positions matching TRBD2. This CDR3 is built from 20 residues. Germline V gene lookup returns CDR1 LGHDT and CDR2 YNNKEL (reference sequence). V lost 4 bases, J lost 0 bases, and 14 bases stayed unmatched. CDR3 bases: TGTGCCAGCAGCCCCGGTCTAGCGGGGGGGCCTTCAGGGAGCACAGATACGCAGTATTTT. Its protein product is CASSPGLAGGPSGSTDTQYF.

This rearrangement joins TRBV7-2 to TRBJ1-2; the D gene is possibly TRBD1 (6 bases). Deletions cut 5 bases from V and 8 bases from J, with 21 bases between. The germline V gene encodes CDR1 SGHTA and CDR2 FQGNSA. The CDR3 is 15 amino acids. CDR3 in amino acids: CASSQDTGTVRGYTF. The CDR3 nucleotides read TGTGCCAGCAGCCAAGATACAGGGACCGTACGCGGCTACACCTTC.

This chain uses TRBV4-1 with TRBJ2-5, with a possible D match to TRBD2 (5 bases). Germline CDR1 and CDR2: MGHRA and YSYEKL. V gave up 1 base and J gave up 4 bases, with 13 bases separating them. The CDR3 covers 15 residues. The DNA for the CDR3 is TGCGCCAGCAGCCAAGTTAGACCTCGGGGAGAGACCCAGTACTTC. Encoded protein: CASSQVRPRGETQYF.

This sequence joins TRBV19 and TRBJ2-1; 13 bases are shared with TRBD2. The germline V gene encodes CDR1 LNHDA and CDR2 SQIVND (reference sequence). The CDR3 sequence is 19 residues long. J lost 3 bases, V lost 2 bases, and 10 bases had no gene match. The CDR3 nucleotides are TGTGCCAGTAGTATACGGGGACTAGCGGGACCCCCCCTCTACAATGAGCAGTTCTTC. Translation gives CASSIRGLAGPPLYNEQFF.

The V call is TRBV10-3, the J call TRBJ2-2, with D maybe TRBD1 (7 bases). Germline V gene lookup returns CDR1 ENHRY and CDR2 SYGVKD. The CDR3 loop spans 15 amino acids. V was pared by 3 bases and J by 4 bases, with 12 bases between. The CDR3 coding sequence is TGTGCCATCAGTGATGGCAGGGGGGCCACCGGGGAGCTGTTTTTT. Amino acid sequence: CAISDGRGATGELFF.

The J gene is TRBJ2-1, the V gene TRBV7-3, with D uncertain. The CDR3 totals 13 residues. The ends were cut back, 3 bases at V and 6 bases at J, with 9 bases in the middle. CDR1 and CDR2 (germline): SGHTA, FQGTGA. CDR3 sequence (DNA): TGTGCCAGCAGCTTCTCAGGTCCCAATGAGCAGTTCTTC. As protein: CASSFSGPNEQFF.

The chain recombines TRBV13 with TRBJ1-5; D remains unclear. V lost 0 bases and J lost 3, with 6 bases in between. The CDR3 loop spans 14 amino acids. CDR1 is PRHDT, CDR2 FYEKMQ, per germline (reference sequence). The CDR3 region has the DNA TGTGCCAGCAGCTTAGGACAGATCAATCAGCCCCAGCATTTT. Translation gives CASSLGQINQPQHF.

This chain uses TRBV28 with TRBJ2-2; no clear D. Trimming cost V 3 bases and J 8 bases, with 7 bases left between them. The germline V gene has CDR1 MDHEN and CDR2 SYDVKM. The CDR3 runs to 12 residues. CDR3 sequence (DNA): TGTGCCAGCAGTTTGAGGTTAGGGGAGCTGTTTTTT. Residues: CASSLRLGELFF. Using reference TRBV28 and TRBJ2-2 for the parts outside the CDR3, the full variable domain is DVKVTQSSRYLVKRTGEKVFLECVQDMDHENMFWYRQDPGLGLRLIYFSYDVKMKEKGDIPEGYSVSREKKERFSLILESASTNQTSMYLCASSLRLGELFFGEGSRLTVL.

The sample holds one count of this clone. The chain couples TRBV24-1 to TRBJ2-7, with TRBD1 matching over 10 bases. Germline trimming cut 1 base from V and 3 bases from J; bases unmatched to any gene: 2. In germline, CDR1 is KGHDR, CDR2 SFDVKD. This CDR3 spans 15 amino acids. The CDR3 here is CATSDFGQGVYEQYF. CDR3 bases: TGTGCCACCAGTGATTTCGGACAGGGGGTCTACGAGCAGTACTTC.

V gene TRBV2 combines with J gene TRBJ2-3; 7 nucleotides align to TRBD2. The V and J ends lost 3 bases and 3 bases, in that order; junction bases with no gene match: 6. CDR1 is SNHLY and CDR2 is FYNNEI in the germline V gene. CDR3 size: 15 residues. The DNA of the CDR3 is TGTGCCAGCAGTGAGGGGGGGAGAGCAACAGATACGCAGTATTTT. Amino acid sequence: CASSEGGRATDTQYF. Using reference TRBV2 and TRBJ2-3 for the parts outside the CDR3, the full variable domain is EPEVTQTPSHQVTQMGQEVILRCVPISNHLYFYWYRQILGQKVEFLVSFYNNEISEKSEIFDDQFSVERPDGSNFTLKIRSTKLEDSAMYFCASSEGGRATDTQYFGPGTRLTVL.

The chain joins TRBV7-2 to TRBJ2-2; D is perhaps TRBD2 (5 bases). The CDR3 runs to 15 residues. Trimming left V 4 bases short and J 6 bases short, with 15 bases between. Germline V gene sequence: CDR1 SGHTA, CDR2 FQGNSA. The CDR3 loop is CASSSQSSGAGELFF. The CDR3 DNA reads as TGTGCCAGCAGCTCACAATCCTCCGGGGCCGGGGAGCTGTTTTTT. Supplemented by reference TRBV7-2 and TRBJ2-2, the full variable domain reads GAGVSQSPSNKVTEKGKDVELRCDPISGHTALYWYRQSLGQGLEFLIYFQGNSAPDKSGLPSDRFSAERTGGSVSTLTIQRTQQEDSAVYLCASSSQSSGAGELFFGEGSRLTVL.

The chain joins TRBV6-5 to TRBJ1-6; D possibly corresponds to TRBD1 (5 bases). This CDR3 is 13 amino acids long. CDR1 MNHEY and CDR2 SVGAGI come from the germline V gene. Between the trimmed V and J ends, which lost 6 bases and 11 bases, there was a span of 14 bases. CDR3 in DNA: TGTGCCAGCAGAGATACGACAGCGACACCCCTCCACTTT. Encoded protein: CASRDTTATPLHF.

The chain recombines TRBV5-6 with TRBJ2-3; 11 bases are shared with TRBD2. V trimming: 7 bases; J trimming: 3 bases; junction bases outside the gene matches: 16. This CDR3 has 18 residues. CDR1 and CDR2 from the germline V gene are SGHDT and YYEEEE. The CDR3 nucleotides are TGTGCCAGCGGTGGGTTAGCGGGAGGGCCGGGGCGGACAGATACGCAGTATTTT. Translation: CASGGLAGGPGRTDTQYF.

The V call is TRBV5-5, the J call TRBJ1-2; possibly TRBD1 for D (6 bases). With 2 bases removed from V and 4 bases from J, the gap between germline ends came to 21 bases. The length of the CDR3 is 17 residues. Germline CDR1 SGHKS, CDR2 YYEKEE (reference sequence). CDR3 loop: CASSFSVPTGTTYGYTF. The CDR3 nucleotides are TGTGCCAGCAGCTTCTCCGTACCGACAGGAACGACCTATGGCTACACCTTC.

The genes are TRBV28 and TRBJ2-1, with 8 bases lining up with TRBD2. This CDR3 contains 15 residues. V lost 2 bases and J lost 2; bases outside the gene matches: 2. CDR1 MDHEN and CDR2 SYDVKM come from the germline V gene. CDR3 protein: CASSLVAGPYNEQFF. The CDR3 DNA reads TGTGCCAGCAGTTTAGTAGCGGGGCCCTACAATGAGCAGTTCTTC. The full variable domain, with the rest looked up from reference TRBV28 and TRBJ2-1, is DVKVTQSSRYLVKRTGEKVFLECVQDMDHENMFWYRQDPGLGLRLIYFSYDVKMKEKGDIPEGYSVSREKKERFSLILESASTNQTSMYLCASSLVAGPYNEQFFGPGTRLTVL.

This clone has only one observation. The V call is TRBV29-1, the J call TRBJ2-5, with a tentative D call TRBD1 (5 bases). Germline V gene lookup returns CDR1 SQVTM and CDR2 ANQGSEA. There are 12 residues in the CDR3. Trimming took 6 bases from V and 5 from J, leaving 13 bases between them. CDR3 residues: CSVKLQGETQYF. The CDR3 DNA is TGCAGCGTGAAACTTCAGGGTGAGACCCAGTACTTC.